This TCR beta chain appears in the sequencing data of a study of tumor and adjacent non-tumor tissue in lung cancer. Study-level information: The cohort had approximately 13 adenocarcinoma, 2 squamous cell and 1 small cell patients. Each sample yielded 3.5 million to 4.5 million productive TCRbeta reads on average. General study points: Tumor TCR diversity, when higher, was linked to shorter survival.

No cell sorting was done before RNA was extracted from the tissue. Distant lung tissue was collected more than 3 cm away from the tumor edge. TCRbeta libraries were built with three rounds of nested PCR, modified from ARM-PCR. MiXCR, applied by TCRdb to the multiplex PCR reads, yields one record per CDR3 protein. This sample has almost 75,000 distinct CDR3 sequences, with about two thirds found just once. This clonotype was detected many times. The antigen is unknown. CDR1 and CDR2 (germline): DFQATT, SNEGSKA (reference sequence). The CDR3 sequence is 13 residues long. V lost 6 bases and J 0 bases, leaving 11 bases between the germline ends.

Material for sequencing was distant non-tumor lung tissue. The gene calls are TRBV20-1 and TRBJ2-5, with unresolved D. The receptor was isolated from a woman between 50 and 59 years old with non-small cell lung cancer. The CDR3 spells CSAPSSYQETQYF. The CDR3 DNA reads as TGCAGTGCCCCAAGTTCGTACCAAGAGACCCAGTACTTC.